This TCR beta chain was recorded in a study of cytomegalovirus exposure and HLA in healthy donors. About the study: A previous analysis identified around 120 million unique TCR beta sequences derived from about 180 million T cells.

The V and J ends lost 4 bases and 1 base, in that order; junction bases with no gene match: 11. CDR3 length: 18 amino acids. Germline lookup yields CDR1 KGHSH and CDR2 LQKENI. Primers included in the PCR were 60 Vbeta and 13 Jbeta primers. TCRdb's table, derived via immunoSEQ multiplex PCR, lists solely in-frame clones and lacks some. The table records 120,000 or so clones, 50% to 80% of them present only once. Sequenced material: PBMCs. The TCR originated in a woman in her forties in good health and CMV-seropositive. The V call is TRBV18, the J call TRBJ2-3; TRBD2 aligns across 10 bases. CDR3 nucleotide sequence: TGTGCCAGCTCACACCCCCTGAGCGGGGGGGCCGGCACAGATACGCAGTATTTT. This encodes CASSHPLSGGAGTDTQYF.